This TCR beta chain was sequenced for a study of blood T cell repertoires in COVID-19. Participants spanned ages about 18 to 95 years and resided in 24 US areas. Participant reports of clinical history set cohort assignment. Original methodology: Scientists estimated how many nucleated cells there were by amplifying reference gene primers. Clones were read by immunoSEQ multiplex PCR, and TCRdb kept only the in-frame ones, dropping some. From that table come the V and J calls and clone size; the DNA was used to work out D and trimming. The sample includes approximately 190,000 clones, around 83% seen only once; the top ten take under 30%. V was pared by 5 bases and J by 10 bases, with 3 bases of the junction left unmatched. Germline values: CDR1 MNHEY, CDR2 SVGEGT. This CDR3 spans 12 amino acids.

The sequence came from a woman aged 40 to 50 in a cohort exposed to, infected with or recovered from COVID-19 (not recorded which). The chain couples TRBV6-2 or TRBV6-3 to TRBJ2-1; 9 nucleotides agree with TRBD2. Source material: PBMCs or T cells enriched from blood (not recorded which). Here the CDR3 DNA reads TGTGCCAGCAGTGGGACTAGCAACGAGCAGTTCTTC. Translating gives CASSGTSNEQFF.